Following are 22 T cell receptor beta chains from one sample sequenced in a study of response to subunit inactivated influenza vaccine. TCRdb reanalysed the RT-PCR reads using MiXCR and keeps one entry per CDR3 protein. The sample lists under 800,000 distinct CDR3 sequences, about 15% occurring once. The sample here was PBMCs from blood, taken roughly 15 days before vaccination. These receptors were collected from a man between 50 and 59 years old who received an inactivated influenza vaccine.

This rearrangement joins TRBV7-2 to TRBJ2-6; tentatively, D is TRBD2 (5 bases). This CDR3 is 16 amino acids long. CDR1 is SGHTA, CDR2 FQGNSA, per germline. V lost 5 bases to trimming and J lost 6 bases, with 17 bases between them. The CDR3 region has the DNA TGTGCCAGCAGCCCCGAGGGAGTAGAGATGGCCAACGTCCTGACTTTC. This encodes CASSPEGVEMANVLTF.

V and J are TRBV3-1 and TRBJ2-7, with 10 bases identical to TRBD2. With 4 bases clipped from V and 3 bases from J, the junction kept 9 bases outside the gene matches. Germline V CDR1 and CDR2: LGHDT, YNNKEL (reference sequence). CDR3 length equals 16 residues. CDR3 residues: CASSPPGLAGVYEQYF. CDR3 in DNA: TGTGCCAGCAGCCCCCCGGGGCTAGCGGGGGTCTACGAGCAGTACTTC.

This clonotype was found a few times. Here the CDR3 DNA reads TGCAGCGTCCAGGGGGAAGGAACAGGGGCTTCCTACGAGCAGTACTTC. It is translated as CSVQGEGTGASYEQYF. This chain connects TRBV29-1 to TRBJ2-7, with 7 bases lining up with TRBD1. The V and J ends lost 6 bases and 1 base, in that order; junction bases with no gene match: 15. Germline assignment: CDR1 SQVTM and CDR2 ANQGSEA. The CDR3 totals 16 residues.

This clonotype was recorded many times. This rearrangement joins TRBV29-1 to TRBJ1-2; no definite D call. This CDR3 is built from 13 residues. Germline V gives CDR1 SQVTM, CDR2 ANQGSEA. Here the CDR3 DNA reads TGCATAGCGGGGTCCCTCCCCCTCTATGGCTACACCTTC. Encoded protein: CIAGSLPLYGYTF. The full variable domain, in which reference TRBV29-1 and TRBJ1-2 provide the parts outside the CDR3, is SAVISQKPSRDICQRGTSLTIQCQVDSQVTMMFWYRQQPGQSLTLIATANQGSEATYESGFVIDKFPISRPNLTFSTLTVSNMSPEDSSIYLCIAGSLPLYGYTFGSGTRLTVV.

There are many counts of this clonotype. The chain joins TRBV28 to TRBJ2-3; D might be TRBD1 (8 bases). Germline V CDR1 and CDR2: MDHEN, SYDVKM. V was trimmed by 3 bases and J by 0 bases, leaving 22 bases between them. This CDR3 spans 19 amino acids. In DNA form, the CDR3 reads TGTGCCAGCAGTTTGACAGGGGTGGTGGAGCGGGGTAGCACAGATACGCAGTATTTT. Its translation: CASSLTGVVERGSTDTQYF. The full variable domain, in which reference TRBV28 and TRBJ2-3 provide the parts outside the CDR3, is DVKVTQSSRYLVKRTGEKVFLECVQDMDHENMFWYRQDPGLGLRLIYFSYDVKMKEKGDIPEGYSVSREKKERFSLILESASTNQTSMYLCASSLTGVVERGSTDTQYFGPGTRLTVL.

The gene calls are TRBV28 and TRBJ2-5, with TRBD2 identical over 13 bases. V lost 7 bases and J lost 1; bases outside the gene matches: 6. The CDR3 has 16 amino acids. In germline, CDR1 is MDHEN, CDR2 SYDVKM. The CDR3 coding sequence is TGTGCCAGCACCTCGACTAGCGGGGGGCTCCAAGAGACCCAGTACTTC. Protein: CASTSTSGGLQETQYF.

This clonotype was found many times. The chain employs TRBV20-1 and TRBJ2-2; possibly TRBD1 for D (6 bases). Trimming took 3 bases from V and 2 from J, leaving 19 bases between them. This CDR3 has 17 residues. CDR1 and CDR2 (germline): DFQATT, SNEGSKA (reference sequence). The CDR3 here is CSASSLQGISNTGELFF. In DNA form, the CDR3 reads TGCAGTGCTAGCAGCTTACAGGGAATATCCAACACCGGGGAGCTGTTTTTT.

This CDR3 reads CASSQMGISLAKNIQYF. For the CDR3, the DNA is TGTGCCAGCAGCCAAATGGGCATCTCCCTAGCCAAAAACATTCAGTACTTC. The chain combines TRBV14 with TRBJ2-4; D is unresolved. Trimming took off 2 bases at V and 0 bases at J, with 14 bases between the two ends. The CDR3 covers 17 residues. Germline V gene data show CDR1 as SGHDN and CDR2 as FVKESK.

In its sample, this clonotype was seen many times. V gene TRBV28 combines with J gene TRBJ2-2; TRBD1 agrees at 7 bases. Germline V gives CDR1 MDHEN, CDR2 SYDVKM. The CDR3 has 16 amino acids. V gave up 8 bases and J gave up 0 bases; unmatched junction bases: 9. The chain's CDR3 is CASRDSRIPNTGELFF. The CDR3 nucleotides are TGTGCCAGCCGGGACAGCCGAATCCCGAACACCGGGGAGCTGTTTTTT.

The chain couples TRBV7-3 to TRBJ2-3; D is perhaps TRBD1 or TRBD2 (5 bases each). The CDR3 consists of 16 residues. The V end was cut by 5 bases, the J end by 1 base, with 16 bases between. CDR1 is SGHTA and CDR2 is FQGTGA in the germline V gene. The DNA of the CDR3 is TGTGCCAGCAGCCTAAGGGGTAGGGGAGGCACAGATACGCAGTATTTT. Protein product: CASSLRGRGGTDTQYF.

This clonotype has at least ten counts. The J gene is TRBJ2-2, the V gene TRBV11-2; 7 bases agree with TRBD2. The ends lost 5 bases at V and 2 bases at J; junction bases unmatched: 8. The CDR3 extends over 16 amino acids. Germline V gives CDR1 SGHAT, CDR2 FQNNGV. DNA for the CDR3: TGTGCCAGCAGCCCTTTCTGGGGGGGAAACACCGGGGAGCTGTTTTTT. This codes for CASSPFWGGNTGELFF.

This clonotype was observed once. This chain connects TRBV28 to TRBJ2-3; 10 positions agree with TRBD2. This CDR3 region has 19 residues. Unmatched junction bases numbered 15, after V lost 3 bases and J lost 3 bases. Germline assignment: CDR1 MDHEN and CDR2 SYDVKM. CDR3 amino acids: CASSFDSQLAGWLTDTQYF. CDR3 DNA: TGTGCCAGCAGTTTCGACAGCCAACTAGCGGGATGGCTAACAGATACGCAGTATTTT.

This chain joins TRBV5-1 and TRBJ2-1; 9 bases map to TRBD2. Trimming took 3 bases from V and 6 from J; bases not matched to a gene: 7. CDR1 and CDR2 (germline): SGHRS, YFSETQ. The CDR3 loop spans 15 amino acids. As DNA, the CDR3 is TGCGCCAGCAGCTCGATAGCGGGGGTTGGCAATGAGCAGTTCTTC. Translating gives CASSSIAGVGNEQFF.

The CDR3 sequence is CSARGLAGILSSYNEQFF. CDR3 in DNA: TGCAGTGCCCGGGGACTAGCGGGGATCCTTAGCTCCTACAATGAGCAGTTCTTC. V is TRBV20-1 and J is TRBJ2-1, with 13 positions matching TRBD2. This CDR3 is built from 18 residues. The V gene end was trimmed by 6 bases and the J gene end by 0 bases; junction bases not matched to a gene: 11. Germline V gene data show CDR1 as DFQATT and CDR2 as SNEGSKA (reference sequence).

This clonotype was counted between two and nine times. The CDR3 sequence: CASSRGQGHNEKLFF. CDR3 nucleotides: TGCGCCAGCAGCCGGGGACAGGGGCATAATGAAAAACTGTTTTTT. The chain carries TRBV4-1 and TRBJ1-4, with 10 bases identical to TRBD1. The J segment lost 4 bases and the V segment lost 4 bases, leaving 3 bases of the junction unmatched. This CDR3 contains 15 residues. Germline V gene data show CDR1 as MGHRA and CDR2 as YSYEKL.

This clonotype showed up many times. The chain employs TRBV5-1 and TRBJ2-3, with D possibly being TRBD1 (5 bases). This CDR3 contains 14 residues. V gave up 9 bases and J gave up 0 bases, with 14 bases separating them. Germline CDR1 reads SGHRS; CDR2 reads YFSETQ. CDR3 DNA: TGCGCCACAGCACGACAGACTAGCACAGATACGCAGTATTTT. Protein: CATARQTSTDTQYF. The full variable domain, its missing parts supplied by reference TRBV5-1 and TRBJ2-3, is KAGVTQTPRYLIKTRGQQVTLSCSPISGHRSVSWYQQTPGQGLQFLFEYFSETQRNKGNFPGRFSGRQFSNSRSEMNVSTLELGDSALYLCATARQTSTDTQYFGPGTRLTVL.

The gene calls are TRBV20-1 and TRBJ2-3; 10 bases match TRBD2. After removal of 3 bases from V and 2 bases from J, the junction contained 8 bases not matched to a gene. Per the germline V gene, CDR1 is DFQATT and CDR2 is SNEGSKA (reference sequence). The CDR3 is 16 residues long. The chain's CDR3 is CSARGSTSGFTDTQYF. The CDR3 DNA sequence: TGCAGTGCTAGGGGGTCGACTAGCGGGTTCACAGATACGCAGTATTTT.

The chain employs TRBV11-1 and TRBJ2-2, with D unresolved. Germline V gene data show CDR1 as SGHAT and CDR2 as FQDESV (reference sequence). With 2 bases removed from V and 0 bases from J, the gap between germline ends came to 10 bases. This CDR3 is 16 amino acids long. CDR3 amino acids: CASSLTPPPNTGELFF. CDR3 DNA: TGTGCCAGCAGCTTAACCCCCCCTCCGAACACCGGGGAGCTGTTTTTT.

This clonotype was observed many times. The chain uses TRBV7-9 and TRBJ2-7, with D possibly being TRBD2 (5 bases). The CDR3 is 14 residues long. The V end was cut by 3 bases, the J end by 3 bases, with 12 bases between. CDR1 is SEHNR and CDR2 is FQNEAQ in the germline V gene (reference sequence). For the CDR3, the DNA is TGTGCCAGCAGCTTGCCCGGCGGAGGCTACGAGCAGTACTTC. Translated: CASSLPGGGYEQYF. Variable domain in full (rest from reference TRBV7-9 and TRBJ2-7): DTGVSQNPRHKITKRGQNVTFRCDPISEHNRLYWYRQTLGQGPEFLTYFQNEAQLEKSRLLSDRFSAERPKGSFSTLEIQRTEQGDSAMYLCASSLPGGGYEQYFGPGTRLTVT.

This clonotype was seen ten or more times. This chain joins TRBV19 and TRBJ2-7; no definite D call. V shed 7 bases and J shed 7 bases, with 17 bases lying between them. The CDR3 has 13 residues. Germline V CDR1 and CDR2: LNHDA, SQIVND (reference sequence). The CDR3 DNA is TGTGCCAGTACCGGGCCCGAAAGGAGTGAGCAGTACTTC. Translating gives CASTGPERSEQYF.

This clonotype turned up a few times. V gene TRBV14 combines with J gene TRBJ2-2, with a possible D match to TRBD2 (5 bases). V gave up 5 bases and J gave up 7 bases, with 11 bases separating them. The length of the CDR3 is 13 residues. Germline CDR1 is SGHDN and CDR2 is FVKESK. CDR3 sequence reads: CASSEGWNGELFF. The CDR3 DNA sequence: TGTGCCAGCAGCGAGGGATGGAACGGGGAGCTGTTTTTT.

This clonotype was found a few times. The CDR3 DNA is TGTGCCAGCAGTTTATTCATCGGAGCCTCGGGGGAGCAGTACTTC. Protein: CASSLFIGASGEQYF. The rearrangement joins TRBV28 to TRBJ2-7, with D maybe TRBD2 (5 bases). V gave up 1 base and J gave up 7 bases, with 17 bases separating them. The CDR3 runs 15 residues. Germline assignment: CDR1 MDHEN and CDR2 SYDVKM.